What follows describes a single TCR beta chain. This sample is drawn from a study of blood T cell repertoires in COVID-19. In the study overall: Material from acute and convalescent COVID-19 was sourced from the United States, Italy and Spain.

Profiled with immunoSEQ multiplex PCR; TCRdb holds only in-frame clones, not every one. The repertoire holds under 45,000 clones, with 75% to 85% as singletons. V was pared by 6 bases and J by 3 bases, with 3 bases of the junction left unmatched. Germline loops: CDR1 LNHDA, CDR2 SQIVND (reference sequence). This CDR3 spans 13 amino acids. Input material: peripheral blood. V usage is TRBV19 and J usage is TRBJ1-2, with 8 positions matching TRBD1. This TCR derives from an elderly man with acute or convalescent COVID-19. The CDR3: CASRETGDYGYTF. CDR3 coding DNA: TGTGCCAGTAGAGAGACAGGGGACTATGGCTACACCTTC.